Below, 29 T cell receptor delta chains from the same sample are listed, as sequenced in a study of delta chain sequences of gamma delta T cells. TCRdb ran CATT on the 5' RACE reads. The sample has 2,000 to 3,000 delta-chain clones; less than 6% are singletons. The source material was either unsorted cells or a sorted T cell fraction (not recorded which). These receptors were obtained from a human donor in good health.

The chain has TRDV3 and TRDJ1; D may be TRDD2 or TRDD3 (7 bases each). The CDR3 has 15 residues. Germline loops: CDR1 TVYSNPD, CDR2 GDNSRS (reference sequence). V lost 2 bases and J 5 bases, leaving 21 bases between the germline ends. DNA of the CDR3: TGTGCCTTTCCCGAACTTCCTATACTGGGGGATAAACTCATCTTT. Its protein product is CAFPELPILGDKLIF.

No V segment was called; the J segment is TRDJ1; the table's D call of TRDD3 was not tested on the DNA. This CDR3 has 17 residues. The CDR3 loop is CAFPTLGDLSYTDKLIF. CDR3 bases: TGTGCCTTCCCGACTCTGGGGGACCTGTCGTACACCGATAAACTCATCTTT.

On this clone itself: TCRdb's entry gives the protein of a much larger clone, which mismatches this DNA's translation at residue 6, likely from a read error; the protein reported here is translated from the DNA. J is TRDJ3 and V is TRDV2, with 10 bases that match TRDD3. This CDR3 is built from 20 residues. V shed 0 bases and J 1 base; nucleotides not matched to a gene: 8. Germline lookup yields CDR1 GEAIGNYY and CDR2 EKD. This CDR3 is CACDTTTGGSKSWDTRQMFF. The CDR3, as DNA: TGTGCCTGTGACACCACAACTGGGGGATCCAAATCCTGGGACACCCGACAGATGTTTTTC.

In its sample, this clone was seen a few times. The chain has TRDV2 and TRDJ1; D remains unclear. Trimming removed 0 bases at V and 2 bases at J, with 12 bases between. CDR3 length: 15 amino acids. CDR1 GEAIGNYY and CDR2 EKD come from the germline V gene. CDR3 loop: CACDTALPRTDKLIF. CDR3 coding DNA: TGTGCCTGTGACACCGCCCTCCCGAGGACCGATAAACTCATCTTT.

This clone is termed large. The chain employs TRDV2 and TRDJ3; TRDD3 matches at 8 bases. V gave up 2 bases and J gave up 0 bases; unmatched junction bases: 5. The CDR3 consists of 18 residues. The V gene's germline CDR1 is GEAIGNYY and CDR2 EKD. As DNA, the CDR3 is TGTGCCTGTGACATACTGGGGGCCAGCTCCTGGGACACCCGACAGATGTTTTTC. Protein product: CACDILGASSWDTRQMFF.

This clone was seen a few times. The J segment is TRDJ1; no V gene was assigned; the table calls TRDD3, which could not be checked here. This CDR3 has 15 amino acids. CDR3 residues: CSGFASWGDTDKLIF. The CDR3 nucleotides read TGTTCTGGATTCGCTTCTTGGGGGGACACCGATAAACTCATCTTT.

This clone has a single count. The V call is TRDV1, the J call TRDJ2; TRDD3 matches at 9 bases. V shed 1 base and J 3 bases; nucleotides not matched to a gene: 15. From germline, CDR1 is TSWWSYY and CDR2 QGS. This CDR3 contains 20 residues. DNA for the CDR3: TGTGCTCTTGGGGAACCCCCAATGTTCCTACTGGGGGACCTGACAGCACAACTCTTCTTT. Translating it yields CALGEPPMFLLGDLTAQLFF.

This chain links TRDV2 with TRDJ1, with TRDD3 matching over 8 bases. This CDR3 comprises 17 residues. The trim removed 0 bases at V and 4 bases at J, leaving 12 bases unmatched. Germline loops: CDR1 GEAIGNYY, CDR2 EKD. The DNA of the CDR3 is TGTGCCTGTGACACCGTTCGGGGGGATAAGGAGGACGATAAACTCATCTTT. It encodes CACDTVRGDKEDDKLIF.

This clone is deemed medium-sized (0.01 to 0.1%). The junction departs from germline at one end; a sequencing error may be responsible. The same CDR3 is also encoded by other DNA sequences in this sample. The chain couples TRDV2 to TRDJ1, with 7 bases that match TRDD3. The CDR3 runs 18 residues. Germline V gene data show CDR1 as GEAIGNYY and CDR2 as EKD. The CDR3 coding sequence is TGTGCCTGTGACACCTTGAAGTTGGGGGACTCACCCACCGATAAGCTCATCTTT. Amino acid sequence: CACDTLKLGDSPTDKLIF.

This clone has at least ten counts. The chain employs TRDV2 and TRDJ1; 9 bases agree with TRDD3. Germline CDR1 GEAIGNYY, CDR2 EKD. This CDR3 contains 17 residues. V lost 4 bases and J lost 3; bases outside the gene matches: 14. The CDR3 loop is CACEAIRGYGRPDKLIF. The CDR3 nucleotides read TGTGCCTGTGAAGCTATTAGGGGATACGGTCGACCCGATAAACTCATCTTT.

The chain employs TRDV2 and TRDJ1; TRDD3 aligns across 7 bases. The CDR3 runs 16 residues. The germline CDR1 and CDR2 sequences are GEAIGNYY and EKD. The ends lost 1 base at V and 7 bases at J; junction bases unmatched: 14. CDR3 amino acids: CACDTVGVPGDGKLIF. In DNA, the CDR3 is TGTGCCTGTGACACGGTAGGCGTCCCGGGGGATGGTAAACTCATCTTT.

The chain joins TRDV2 to TRDJ3; 8 nucleotides align to TRDD3. This CDR3 contains 21 residues. The ends lost 0 bases at V and 0 bases at J; junction bases unmatched: 12. Germline V lookup: CDR1 GEAIGNYY, CDR2 EKD. The CDR3 nucleotides read TGTGCCTGTGACACCCTCGTGGGGGATGGCTCTAGCTCCTGGGACACCCGACAGATGTTTTTC. Protein product: CACDTLVGDGSSSWDTRQMFF.

CDR3 DNA sequence: TGTGCTCTTGGGGTACGCTGGAGTGGGGGCGATAAACTCATCTTT. This sequence encodes CALGVRWSGGDKLIF. This chain links TRDV1 with TRDJ1, with a possible D match to TRDD3 (6 bases). The CDR3 is made up of 15 amino acids. Germline CDR1 TSWWSYY, CDR2 QGS. The V end was cut by 4 bases, the J end by 4 bases, with 16 bases between.

This clone was counted between two and nine times. A far larger clone is just one base off, so this is likely a read error. Different DNA sequences within this sample yield the same CDR3. CDR3 in amino acids: CACDTLLGDTTDKLIF. The DNA for the CDR3 is TGTGCCTGTGACACCTTACTCGGGGATACAACCGATAAACTCATCTTT. The chain is built from TRDV2 and TRDJ1, with 8 bases that match TRDD3. CDR3 length: 16 amino acids. CDR1 is GEAIGNYY, CDR2 EKD, per germline. Losses at the gene ends were 0 bases for V and 2 bases for J; bases not matched to a gene: 7.

This clone is categorized as medium-sized. For the J gene the call is TRDJ1; the V gene lacks a call; the table's D call of TRDD3 was not tested on the DNA. This CDR3 contains 33 residues. The CDR3 sequence: CSVDSWGTYLLLLGDCAFLRAQYWAPRAHELIF. CDR3 coding DNA: TGTTCGGTTGACTCTTGGGGGACCTACCTTCTTCTCTTGGGGGATTGTGCCTTCCTACGGGCCCAGTACTGGGCTCCACGTGCCCATGAACTCATCTTT.

As regards this clone: Given a much more abundant clone one base away, this may be a read error. This sample includes further DNA sequences coding for the same CDR3. The genes are TRDV1 and TRDJ1; D remains unclear. This CDR3 comprises 20 residues. V lost 0 bases and J lost 0, with 23 bases in between. In germline, CDR1 is TSWWSYY, CDR2 QGS. The CDR3 sequence is CALGELSSKSTVGYTDKLIF. DNA for the CDR3: TGTGCTCTTGGGGAACTTTCTTCTAAATCCACGGTTGGCTACACCGATAAACTCATCTTT.

This clone is classed as large. The V and J genes are TRDV2 and TRDJ3; possible D gene TRDD3, 6 bases. The CDR3 contains 21 residues. The germline V gene encodes CDR1 GEAIGNYY and CDR2 EKD. Trimming shortened V by 0 bases and J by 0 bases, and 20 bases separated the two germline ends. The CDR3 DNA sequence: TGTGCCTGTGACACCGGTTTTGGTGGGGGTCTCAGCTCCTGGGACACCCGACAGATGTTTTTC. Amino acids: CACDTGFGGGLSSWDTRQMFF.

The table lists this clone with a few counts. Within the sample, other DNA sequences also encode this same CDR3. This chain uses TRDV2 with TRDJ1, with 8 bases that match TRDD3. The ends lost 4 bases at V and 0 bases at J; junction bases unmatched: 9. Germline V gene sequence: CDR1 GEAIGNYY, CDR2 EKD. The CDR3 sequence is 16 residues long. CDR3 region: CACEPLGATYTDKLIF. CDR3 DNA: TGTGCCTGTGAGCCACTGGGGGCTACATACACCGATAAACTCATCTTT.

This clone was recorded many times. The V gene is TRDV1, the J gene TRDJ1; 11 bases map to TRDD3. The CDR3 length is 21 residues. Germline values: CDR1 TSWWSYY, CDR2 QGS. Losses at the gene ends were 1 base for V and 4 bases for J; bases not matched to a gene: 20. CDR3 in DNA: TGTGCTCTTGGGGAACCTCCACCCTCTCCCCGTGGGGGATACGCTTGCGATAAACTCATCTTT. It is translated as CALGEPPPSPRGGYACDKLIF.

This clone was seen ten or more times. The chain joins TRDV1 to TRDJ1, with 8 positions matching TRDD3. V dropped 6 bases and J dropped 3; count of bases not matched to a gene: 15. This CDR3 is 17 amino acids long. Germline V gives CDR1 TSWWSYY, CDR2 QGS. The CDR3: CALGRVTWGYNADKLIF. CDR3 DNA: TGTGCTCTTGGTCGTGTCACCTGGGGATACAACGCCGATAAACTCATCTTT.

This clone appeared a few times. Written as DNA, the CDR3 is TGTGCTCTTGGGGAACCCCCAATGTTCCTACTGGGGGATTGTGCCTTCCTACGGGCCCAGTACTGGGCTCCACGTGCCCATGAACTCATCTTT. Residues: CALGEPPMFLLGDCAFLRAQYWAPRAHELIF. This chain joins TRDV1 and TRDJ1; possible D gene TRDD3, 10 bases. Germline loops: CDR1 TSWWSYY, CDR2 QGS. V was pared by 1 base and J by 9 bases, with 66 bases between. This CDR3 is built from 31 residues.

In its sample, this clone ranks as medium-sized (0.01 to 0.1%). The chain links TRDV2 to TRDJ1, with TRDD3 matching over 12 bases. CDR1 is GEAIGNYY, CDR2 EKD, per germline. V lost 4 bases and J lost 4; bases outside the gene matches: 27. The length of the CDR3 is 22 residues. The CDR3 DNA reads as TGTGCCTGTGAAGAGGTTCGCCTTCCTACGTCGACTGGGGGATACCGGGGCGATAAACTCATCTTT. As protein: CACEEVRLPTSTGGYRGDKLIF.

This sequence joins TRDV1 and TRDJ1; 11 nucleotides match TRDD3. The CDR3 is 25 amino acids. Germline V CDR1 and CDR2: TSWWSYY, QGS. V trimming: 3 bases; J trimming: 4 bases; junction bases outside the gene matches: 34. CDR3 sequence: CALGDRSRILFPRVLGDKEDDKLIF. CDR3 bases: TGTGCTCTTGGGGATCGATCCCGAATCCTATTCCCTAGAGTACTGGGGGATAAGGAGGACGATAAACTCATCTTT.

This clone was counted between two and nine times. A much larger clone is a single base away; this may be a read error. The identical CDR3 is also encoded by other nucleotide sequences in the sample. This rearrangement joins TRDV2 to TRDJ1, with 7 bases fitting TRDD3. CDR1 is GEAIGNYY and CDR2 is EKD in the germline V gene. This CDR3 comprises 15 residues. The trim removed 1 base at V and 0 bases at J, leaving 4 bases unmatched. In DNA form, the CDR3 reads TGTGCCTGTGACACTCTGGGGGCCTACACCGATAAACTCATCTTT. As protein: CACDTLGAYTDKLIF.

This clone came up a few times. The chain carries TRDV1 and TRDJ1; 12 nucleotides line up with TRDD3. In germline, CDR1 is TSWWSYY, CDR2 QGS. This CDR3 spans 21 amino acids. After removal of 3 bases from V and 6 bases from J, the junction contained 23 bases not matched to a gene. Written as DNA, the CDR3 is TGTGCTCTTGGGGAGCTCCGAATCCCAGTACTGGGGGATACCCTACTTAATAAACTCATCTTT. It is translated as CALGELRIPVLGDTLLNKLIF.

This clone has at least ten counts. The TCRdb record carries a much larger clone's protein, which differs from this DNA's translation at residue 16; a read error is the likely cause, and the protein listed here is the DNA translation. This chain links TRDV1 with TRDJ1; 13 nucleotides agree with TRDD3. The germline V gene encodes CDR1 TSWWSYY and CDR2 QGS. V lost 5 bases, J lost 4 bases, and 28 bases stayed unmatched. This CDR3 comprises 23 residues. The CDR3 is CALGTTSYSYWGIRWGGGDKLIF. CDR3 DNA sequence: TGTGCTCTTGGGACTACTTCCTATTCATACTGGGGGATACGCTGGGGTGGGGGCGATAAACTCATCTTT.

A few counts support this clone. TCRdb assigns this DNA the protein of a much larger clone, which departs from its translation at residue 9; this likely reflects a read error, and the protein shown comes from translating the DNA. The J gene is TRDJ1, the V gene TRDV1; a weak D match, TRDD2 (6 bases). The V and J ends lost 3 bases and 0 bases respectively, with 26 bases between them. CDR3 size: 20 residues. Germline V lookup: CDR1 TSWWSYY, CDR2 QGS. The chain's CDR3 is CALGEVPPITFPPYTDKLIF. The CDR3 nucleotides read TGTGCTCTTGGGGAGGTTCCCCCAATTACCTTCCCCCCTTACACCGATAAACTCATCTTT.

This clone is judged medium-sized. The V call is TRDV2, the J call TRDJ1; no reliable D call. V lost 0 bases and J 1 base, leaving 11 bases between the germline ends. Germline V CDR1 and CDR2: GEAIGNYY, EKD. The length of the CDR3 is 15 residues. CDR3 nucleotide sequence: TGTGCCTGTGACACCGTATCCCGCGGCACCGATAAACTCATCTTT. Translating it yields CACDTVSRGTDKLIF.

This clone is judged medium-sized (0.01 to 0.1%). The V gene is TRDV2, the J gene TRDJ1; 9 bases agree with TRDD3. With 2 bases clipped from V and 3 bases from J, the junction kept 27 bases outside the gene matches. The CDR3 loop spans 22 amino acids. Germline values: CDR1 GEAIGNYY, CDR2 EKD. Here the CDR3 DNA reads TGTGCCTGTGACAGTATTAGGGGGCCGACTCGGGGGATACAAGTTCGCCCCGATAAACTCATCTTT. Translated: CACDSIRGPTRGIQVRPDKLIF.